The 7 T cell receptor beta chains below all came from one sample that was sequenced in a study of T cell responses to AZD1222 COVID-19 vaccine. Assay: immunoSEQ multiplex PCR; the TCRdb copy retains only in-frame clones and omits some. Of over 80,000 clones listed, approximately 90% are singletons. Sequences were derived from peripheral blood, sampled 28 days after the second AZD1222 dose. Every receptor here comes from an adult who received the AZD1222 COVID-19 vaccine.

The CDR3 sequence: CASSIDGGSAYNEQFF. In DNA, the CDR3 is TGTGCCAGTAGTATAGATGGGGGGTCCGCCTACAATGAGCAGTTCTTC. The J gene is TRBJ2-1, the V gene TRBV19, with D possibly matching TRBD2 (6 bases). Per germline, CDR1 LNHDA and CDR2 SQIVND (reference sequence). Trimming stripped 0 bases from V and 2 bases from J, with 11 bases between. The CDR3 spans 16 residues.

This clone was counted a single time. The chain links TRBV28 to TRBJ1-5, with D uncertain. Germline V CDR1 and CDR2: MDHEN, SYDVKM. Trimming pared 2 bases from V and 0 bases from J, leaving 5 bases between. The CDR3 runs to 14 residues. The CDR3 DNA follows: TGTGCCAGCAGTTTAACAAATAGCAATCAGCCCCAGCATTTT. It translates to CASSLTNSNQPQHF.

The chain combines TRBV5-5 with TRBJ2-5; D is uncertain. The CDR3 contains 15 residues. The ends were cut back, 0 bases at V and 5 bases at J, with 14 bases in the middle. Germline V gene data show CDR1 as SGHKS and CDR2 as YYEKEE (reference sequence). CDR3 sequence reads: CASSLDATSWETQYF. In nucleotides, the CDR3 is TGTGCCAGCAGCTTGGATGCCACCTCCTGGGAGACCCAGTACTTC. Full variable domain (remainder filled in from reference TRBV5-5 and TRBJ2-5): DAGVTQSPTHLIKTRGQQVTLRCSPISGHKSVSWYQQVLGQGPQFIFQYYEKEERGRGNFPDRFSARQFPNYSSELNVNALLLGDSALYLCASSLDATSWETQYFGPGTRLLVL.

The chain joins TRBV27 to TRBJ2-1; 13 positions match TRBD2. The CDR3 contains 18 residues. V was pared by 3 bases and J by 3 bases, with 8 bases of the junction left unmatched. From germline, CDR1 is MNHEY and CDR2 SMNVEV (reference sequence). CDR3 region: CASSFYWTSGSDYNEQFF. The CDR3 coding sequence is TGTGCCAGCAGTTTCTACTGGACTAGCGGGAGCGACTACAATGAGCAGTTCTTC.

The chain joins TRBV30 to TRBJ1-2; maybe TRBD1 (5 bases). The V gene's germline CDR1 is GTSNPN and CDR2 SVGIG (reference sequence). The CDR3 extends over 11 amino acids. CDR3 in DNA: TGTGCGGGGTTAGGGGATTATGGCTACACCTTC. Its protein product is CAGLGDYGYTF. Variable domain in full (rest from reference TRBV30 and TRBJ1-2): SQTIHQWPATLVQPVGSPLSLECTVEGTSNPNLYWYRQAAGRGLQLLFYSVGIGQISSEVPQNLSASRPQDRQFILSSKKLLLSDSGFYLCAGLGDYGYTFGSGTRLTVV.

J is TRBJ2-2 and V is TRBV6-5; D may be TRBD1 or TRBD2 (5 bases each). Germline loops: CDR1 MNHEY, CDR2 SVGAGI. The CDR3 consists of 12 residues. The V end lost 10 bases, the J end lost 14 bases, and 20 bases lay between the germline ends. CDR3 amino acids: CATTGAGRLLFF. The CDR3 region has the DNA TGTGCCACCACCGGGGCCGGAAGGCTTCTGTTTTTT.

The chain couples TRBV29-1 to TRBJ1-2, with 9 bases fitting TRBD1. The CDR3 length is 13 residues. After removal of 4 bases from V and 6 bases from J, the junction contained 6 bases not matched to a gene. Per germline, CDR1 SQVTM and CDR2 ANQGSEA. As DNA, the CDR3 is TGCAGCGTTGGGGACAGGGCCCGGGATGGCTACACCTTC. Its protein product is CSVGDRARDGYTF.